Listed here is a single TCR beta chain. TCRdb keeps only in-frame clones here, not all; method: immunoSEQ multiplex PCR. The data contain about 140,000 clones, over 75% of them seen just once; the ten biggest clones take up over 2.5%. The data stem from a study of blood T cell repertoires in COVID-19. V gave up 3 bases and J gave up 0 bases; unmatched junction bases: 6. The CDR3 spans 17 residues. The germline CDR1 and CDR2 sequences are KGHSY and FQNENV. The chain uses TRBV16 and TRBJ1-4, with 8 bases lining up with TRBD1. The source is a man aged 45-65 years with acute or convalescent COVID-19. Material: peripheral blood. The CDR3 nucleotides read TGTGCCAGCAGCCACACACAGGGGGTTGCAACTAATGAAAAACTGTTTTTT. It encodes CASSHTQGVATNEKLFF.